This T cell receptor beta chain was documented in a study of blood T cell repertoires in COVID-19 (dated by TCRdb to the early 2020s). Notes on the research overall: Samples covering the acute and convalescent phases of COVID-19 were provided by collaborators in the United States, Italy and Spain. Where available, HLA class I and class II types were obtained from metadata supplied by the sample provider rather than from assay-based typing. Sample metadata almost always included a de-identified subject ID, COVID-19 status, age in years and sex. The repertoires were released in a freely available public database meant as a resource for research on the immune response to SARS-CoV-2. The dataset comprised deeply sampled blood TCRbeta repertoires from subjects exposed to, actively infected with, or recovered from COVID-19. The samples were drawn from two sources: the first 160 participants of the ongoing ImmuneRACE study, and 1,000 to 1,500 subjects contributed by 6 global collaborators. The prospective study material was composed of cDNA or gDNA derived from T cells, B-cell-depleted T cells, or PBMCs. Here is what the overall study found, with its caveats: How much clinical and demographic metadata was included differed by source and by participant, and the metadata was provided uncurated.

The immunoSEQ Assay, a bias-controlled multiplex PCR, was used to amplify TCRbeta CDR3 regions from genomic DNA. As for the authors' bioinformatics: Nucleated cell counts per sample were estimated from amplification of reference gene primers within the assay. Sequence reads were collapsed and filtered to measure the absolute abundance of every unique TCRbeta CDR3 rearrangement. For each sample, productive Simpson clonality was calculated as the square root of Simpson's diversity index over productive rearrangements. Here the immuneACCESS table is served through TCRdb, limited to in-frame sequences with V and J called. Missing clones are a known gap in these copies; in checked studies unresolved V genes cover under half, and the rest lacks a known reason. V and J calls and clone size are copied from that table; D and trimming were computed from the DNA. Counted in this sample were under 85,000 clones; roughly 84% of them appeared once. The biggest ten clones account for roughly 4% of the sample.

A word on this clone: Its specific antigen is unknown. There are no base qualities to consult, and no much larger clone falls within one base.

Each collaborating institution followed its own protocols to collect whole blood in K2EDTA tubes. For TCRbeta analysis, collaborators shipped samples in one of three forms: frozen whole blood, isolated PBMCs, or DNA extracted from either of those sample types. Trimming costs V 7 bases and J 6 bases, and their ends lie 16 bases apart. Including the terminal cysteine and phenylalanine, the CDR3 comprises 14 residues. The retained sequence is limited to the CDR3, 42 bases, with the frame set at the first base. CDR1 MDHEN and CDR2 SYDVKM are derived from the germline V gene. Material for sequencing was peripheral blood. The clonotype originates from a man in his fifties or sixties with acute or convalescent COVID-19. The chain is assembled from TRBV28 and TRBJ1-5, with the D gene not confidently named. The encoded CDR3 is CASIPSFPAQPQHF. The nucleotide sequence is TGTGCCAGCATCCCGAGTTTTCCCGCTCAGCCCCAGCATTTT.